These 26 T cell receptor beta chains came from one sample sequenced in a study of T-cell reconstitution after alpha-beta-depleted transplantation in children. It was with unique molecular identifiers that the TCRbeta library was prepared. Each CDR3 protein gets one entry after TCRdb re-called the PCR reads with MiXCR. The repertoire consists of roughly 120,000 distinct CDR3 sequences, with 23% occurring once and the leading ten covering 10% to 13%. The sample was PBMCs, mostly from graft donor cells, taken 180 days after TCRalphabeta/CD19-depleted stem cell transplant. The receptors were gathered from a male patient under 10 years old who had a stem cell transplant for chronic granulomatous disease, so the T cells may come from the graft donor.

This clonotype was recorded at least ten times. The chain employs TRBV7-2 and TRBJ2-7, with 9 bases matching TRBD2. Unmatched junction bases numbered 5, after V lost 1 base and J lost 1 base. Germline V gene lookup returns CDR1 SGHTA and CDR2 FQGNSA. This CDR3 spans 16 amino acids. This chain's CDR3 is CASSLGTSVKSYEQYF. The CDR3 DNA follows: TGTGCCAGCAGCTTAGGGACTAGCGTAAAATCCTACGAGCAGTACTTC.

At least ten counts were recorded for this clonotype. The V and J genes are TRBV7-8 and TRBJ2-3; no firm D call. CDR3 length: 18 residues. V lost 0 bases to trimming and J lost 2 bases, with 18 bases between them. Germline V lookup: CDR1 SGHVS, CDR2 FQNEAQ. As DNA, the CDR3 is TGTGCCAGCAGCTTAGCAAAAGGGCAGCTACCTATCACAGATACGCAGTATTTT. Translated: CASSLAKGQLPITDTQYF.

This clonotype was seen ten or more times. The J gene is TRBJ2-7, the V gene TRBV7-2; possible D gene TRBD2, 7 bases. Germline CDR1 reads SGHTA; CDR2 reads FQGNSA. The length of the CDR3 is 16 residues. The V end lost 3 bases, the J end lost 2 bases, and 17 bases lay between the germline ends. CDR3 in DNA: TGTGCCAGCAGCTTCCTCGGGGGCGGGGGAGCCTACGAGCAGTACTTC. Encoded protein: CASSFLGGGGAYEQYF.

The chain has TRBV12-3 or TRBV12-4 and TRBJ1-5; D unresolved. The length of the CDR3 is 16 residues. V lost 2 bases, J lost 0 bases, and 11 bases lay in between. In DNA, the CDR3 is TGTGCCAGCAGTTTAACGGGTCCATATAGCAATCAGCCCCAGCATTTT. Residues: CASSLTGPYSNQPQHF.

This clonotype was detected only a few times. V gene TRBV12-3 or TRBV12-4 combines with J gene TRBJ1-5; TRBD1 might be the D (5 bases). V shed 5 bases and J shed 4 bases, with 9 bases lying between them. There are 13 residues in the CDR3. The CDR3 protein is CASSPTVNQPQHF. As DNA, the CDR3 is TGTGCCAGCAGTCCGACAGTTAATCAGCCCCAGCATTTT.

This clonotype was recorded a few times. The rearrangement joins TRBV6-5 to TRBJ1-1; D perhaps matches TRBD1 (5 bases). Germline V lookup: CDR1 MNHEY, CDR2 SVGAGI. This CDR3 is built from 16 residues. V lost 4 bases and J lost 3, with 18 bases in between. The CDR3 DNA is TGTGCCAGCAGTTCCACGCGAATGGGGGAGGACACTGAAGCTTTCTTT. Translated, it gives CASSSTRMGEDTEAFF.

The chain uses TRBV5-6 and TRBJ2-7, with D perhaps matching TRBD2 (5 bases). The CDR3 is made up of 15 amino acids. The V end lost 3 bases, the J end lost 4 bases, and 17 bases lay between the germline ends. CDR1 is SGHDT and CDR2 is YYEEEE in the germline V gene. The CDR3 sequence: CASSSSGPPKYEQYF. CDR3 DNA sequence: TGTGCCAGCAGCTCGAGCGGACCTCCTAAATACGAGCAGTACTTC. The variable domain in full, with the rest retrieved from reference TRBV5-6 and TRBJ2-7, is DAGVTQSPTHLIKTRGQQVTLRCSPKSGHDTVSWYQQALGQGPQFIFQYYEEEERQRGNFPDRFSGHQFPNYSSELNVNALLLGDSALYLCASSSSGPPKYEQYFGPGTRLTVT.

This clonotype appeared a single time. This sequence joins TRBV7-2 and TRBJ1-1, with D perhaps TRBD1 (5 bases). Deletions cut 8 bases from V and 3 bases from J, with 16 bases between. The germline V gene encodes CDR1 SGHTA and CDR2 FQGNSA. This CDR3 is 14 amino acids long. CDR3 amino acids: CASSYGGEYTEAFF. DNA for the CDR3: TGTGCCAGCTCTTACGGGGGGGAGTACACTGAAGCTTTCTTT.

This clonotype has more than one count but fewer than ten. The genes are TRBV20-1 and TRBJ1-5; D is ambiguous. V was clipped by 6 bases and J by 4 bases, with 13 bases between them. Germline CDR1 DFQATT, CDR2 SNEGSKA (reference sequence). The length of the CDR3 is 13 residues. CDR3 protein: CSANDGINQPQHF. Here the CDR3 DNA reads TGCAGTGCGAACGACGGGATTAATCAGCCCCAGCATTTT.

This clonotype was recorded many times. The CDR3 loop reads CSVETGGETQYF. The CDR3 DNA reads TGCAGCGTTGAAACAGGGGGAGAGACCCAGTACTTC. This chain uses TRBV29-1 with TRBJ2-5; the match to TRBD1 covers 8 bases. V was clipped by 2 bases and J by 4 bases; unmatched bases: 0. CDR1 SQVTM and CDR2 ANQGSEA come from the germline V gene. The CDR3 is 12 residues long.

This rearrangement joins TRBV12-3 or TRBV12-4 to TRBJ2-1, with a tentative D call TRBD1 (5 bases). The CDR3 contains 15 residues. Trimming pared 2 bases from V and 5 bases from J, leaving 13 bases between. CDR3 nucleotide sequence: TGTGCCAGCAGTTTAATTTCCAGGGTCCACAATGAGCAGTTCTTC. Translating it yields CASSLISRVHNEQFF.

This chain links TRBV15 with TRBJ2-7; maybe TRBD2 (5 bases). Per the germline V gene, CDR1 is LNHNV and CDR2 is YYDKDF (reference sequence). Trimming removed 1 base at V and 3 bases at J, with 13 bases between. This CDR3 contains 15 residues. CDR3 sequence (DNA): TGTGCCACCAGCAGAGTGCGAGGAGAGGGCTACGAGCAGTACTTC. This translates into CATSRVRGEGYEQYF.

This clonotype was detected only a few times. The CDR3 spells CATSRGQGEGYEQYF. CDR3 sequence (DNA): TGTGCCACCAGCAGAGGTCAGGGGGAGGGCTACGAGCAGTACTTC. V usage is TRBV15 and J usage is TRBJ2-7; D may correspond to TRBD1 or TRBD2 (7 bases each). CDR3 length equals 15 residues. Trimming removed 1 base at V and 3 bases at J, with 13 bases between. The V gene's germline CDR1 is LNHNV and CDR2 YYDKDF (reference sequence).

This clonotype was detected a few times. This chain joins TRBV19 and TRBJ2-1; D may match TRBD1 or TRBD2 (5 bases each). CDR1 and CDR2 from the germline V gene are LNHDA and SQIVND (reference sequence). The CDR3 sequence is 17 residues long. Trimming shortened V by 6 bases and J by 6 bases, and 24 bases separated the two germline ends. The CDR3 region is CASRYSWKPPGTNEQFF. CDR3 DNA sequence: TGTGCCAGTAGATACAGTTGGAAACCGCCTGGGACCAATGAGCAGTTCTTC.

This clonotype was recorded many times. The rearrangement uses TRBV12-3 or TRBV12-4 and TRBJ2-1; 12 nucleotides line up with TRBD2. This CDR3 comprises 15 residues. Unmatched junction bases numbered 9, after V lost 7 bases and J lost 8 bases. CDR3 in amino acids: CASTFTSGGLDEQFF. The CDR3 DNA sequence: TGTGCCAGCACCTTTACTAGCGGGGGGCTGGATGAGCAGTTCTTC.

This clonotype has a count of ten or more. This chain links TRBV28 with TRBJ2-1, with D unresolved. Germline lookup yields CDR1 MDHEN and CDR2 SYDVKM. V lost 5 bases and J 5 bases, leaving 7 bases between the germline ends. This CDR3 comprises 12 residues. The CDR3 nucleotides read TGTGCCAGCAGTCTTATCAACAATGAGCAGTTCTTC. Its protein product is CASSLINNEQFF.

The chain joins TRBV3-1 to TRBJ1-5; 7 bases are shared with TRBD1. Germline CDR1 reads LGHDT; CDR2 reads YNNKEL (reference sequence). CDR3 length: 16 amino acids. V lost 1 base to trimming and J lost 3 bases; unmatched junction nucleotides: 6. The CDR3 region has the DNA TGTGCCAGCAGCCAAGCGGGGGGACAGAACAATCAGCCCCAGCATTTT. This gives the protein CASSQAGGQNNQPQHF. Full variable domain (outside the CDR3, taken from reference TRBV3-1 and TRBJ1-5): DTAVSQTPKYLVTQMGNDKSIKCEQNLGHDTMYWYKQDSKKFLKIMFSYNNKELIINETVPNRFSPKSPDKAHLNLHINSLELGDSAVYFCASSQAGGQNNQPQHFGDGTRLSIL.

As for this clonotype: A much larger clone lies a single base off, so this may be a read error. V usage is TRBV20-1 and J usage is TRBJ2-2; D possibly corresponds to TRBD1 (6 bases). This CDR3 spans 12 amino acids. Germline V lookup: CDR1 DFQATT, CDR2 SNEGSKA (reference sequence). DNA of the CDR3: TGCAGTGCGTCACAGGGTTACGGGGACCTGTTTTTT. Its protein is CSASQGYGDLFF.

This clonotype has at least ten counts. The V call is TRBV6-5, the J call TRBJ2-1; 10 positions match TRBD2. Per the germline V gene, CDR1 is MNHEY and CDR2 is SVGAGI. Trimming cost V 4 bases and J 5 bases; bases outside gene matches: 8. The CDR3 runs to 16 residues. The CDR3 region has the DNA TGTGCCAGCAGTTTCGCCGGGACTAGCGATAACAATGAGCAGTTCTTC. The encoded protein is CASSFAGTSDNNEQFF.

This clonotype was observed at least ten times. The chain recombines TRBV4-3 with TRBJ2-7; D may be TRBD2 (5 bases). Germline-derived CDR1 and CDR2 are LGHNA and YSLEER. Trimming pared 1 base from V and 2 bases from J, leaving 12 bases between. The CDR3 loop spans 15 amino acids. CDR3 coding DNA: TGCGCCAGCAGCCAAGTAGAGGGTGGGGCCTACGAGCAGTACTTC. This codes for CASSQVEGGAYEQYF.

This clonotype has ten or more counts. This chain joins TRBV29-1 and TRBJ1-1; D call uncertain. This CDR3 contains 13 residues. V shed 6 bases and J shed 6 bases, with 17 bases lying between them. The germline V gene has CDR1 SQVTM and CDR2 ANQGSEA. The CDR3 protein is CSVEITRWAEAFF. CDR3 nucleotide sequence: TGCAGCGTCGAGATTACAAGGTGGGCTGAAGCTTTCTTT.

The chain couples TRBV29-1 to TRBJ1-1; D is unclear. The CDR3 is 16 residues long. Trimming stripped 1 base from V and 0 bases from J, with 15 bases between. Germline-derived CDR1 and CDR2 are SQVTM and ANQGSEA. CDR3 in amino acids: CSVEGTIDWMNTEAFF. The CDR3 coding sequence is TGCAGCGTTGAAGGAACAATAGATTGGATGAACACTGAAGCTTTCTTT.

This sequence joins TRBV5-6 and TRBJ1-4; 11 bases are a match to TRBD1. CDR3 length: 17 amino acids. The germline V gene has CDR1 SGHDT and CDR2 YYEEEE. Trimming removed 3 bases from V and 7 bases from J; junction bases left unmatched: 11. Here the CDR3 reads CASSSGQGAVIGEKLFF. In DNA, the CDR3 is TGTGCCAGCAGCTCCGGACAGGGGGCGGTCATTGGTGAAAAACTGTTTTTT.

This clonotype was seen many times. The chain couples TRBV7-2 to TRBJ2-1; 11 nucleotides match TRBD1. CDR1 is SGHTA and CDR2 is FQGNSA in the germline V gene. CDR3 length: 16 amino acids. V gave up 5 bases and J gave up 7 bases; unmatched junction bases: 10. The DNA of the CDR3 is TGTGCCAGCAGCCCACGTCCCGGGACAGGGGGGAATGAGCAGTTCTTC. Its translation: CASSPRPGTGGNEQFF. Variable domain in full (rest from reference TRBV7-2 and TRBJ2-1): GAGVSQSPSNKVTEKGKDVELRCDPISGHTALYWYRQSLGQGLEFLIYFQGNSAPDKSGLPSDRFSAERTGGSVSTLTIQRTQQEDSAVYLCASSPRPGTGGNEQFFGPGTRLTVL.

This clonotype was counted only a few times. V is TRBV27 and J is TRBJ2-2; TRBD1 matches 9 bases. From germline, CDR1 is MNHEY and CDR2 SMNVEV (reference sequence). Trimming cost V 0 bases and J 6 bases; bases outside gene matches: 8. This CDR3 has 17 amino acids. The CDR3 DNA reads TGTGCCAGCAGTTTATCGTCGGGACAGGGTTTAGCCGGGGAGCTGTTTTTT. This sequence encodes CASSLSSGQGLAGELFF.

This chain links TRBV6-4 with TRBJ2-3, with D perhaps TRBD2 (5 bases). This CDR3 is 13 amino acids long. Per the germline V gene, CDR1 is MRHNA and CDR2 is SNTAGT. V shed 2 bases and J shed 7 bases, with 10 bases lying between them. The DNA for the CDR3 is TGTGCCAGCAGTGACACGGACTCCAATACGCAGTATTTT. Translating gives CASSDTDSNTQYF.